Below are 18 T cell receptor beta chains sequenced from a single sample in a study of breast tumors, draining lymph nodes, adjacent tissues. TCRdb reanalysed the multiplex PCR reads using MiXCR and keeps one entry per CDR3 protein. Among some 47,000 distinct CDR3 sequences, under 55% were seen once, and the ten largest hold roughly 10%. Sequenced material: breast tumor tissue. All receptors come from a female donor with breast cancer. Some clones in this sample may be carry-over from other donors' samples.

The rearrangement links TRBV29-1 to TRBJ1-2, with a weak D call TRBD1 (5 bases). The germline CDR1 and CDR2 sequences are SQVTM and ANQGSEA. Trimming stripped 1 base from V and 7 bases from J, with 13 bases between. CDR3 size: 13 residues. CDR3 sequence (DNA): TGCAGCGTTGAAGTTCGGGAAAGGGGTGGCTACACCTTC. Encoded protein: CSVEVRERGGYTF.

The chain joins TRBV7-2 to TRBJ2-1; TRBD2 aligns across 8 bases. Germline values: CDR1 SGHTA, CDR2 FQGNSA. With 5 bases clipped from V and 0 bases from J, the junction kept 15 bases outside the gene matches. The CDR3 runs 19 residues. This CDR3 reads CASSPLWSSGSSSYNEQFF. CDR3 DNA sequence: TGTGCCAGCAGCCCACTCTGGTCCAGCGGGAGTAGCTCCTACAATGAGCAGTTCTTC.

This clonotype has a count of ten or more. The chain uses TRBV28 and TRBJ2-1, with D possibly matching TRBD1 (6 bases). This CDR3 is 13 amino acids long. V lost 6 bases and J lost 5, with 11 bases in between. CDR1 is MDHEN, CDR2 SYDVKM, per germline. In DNA, the CDR3 is TGTGCCAGCAGGCAGGGGCACAACAATGAGCAGTTCTTC. It yields the protein CASRQGHNNEQFF.

V is TRBV10-3 and J is TRBJ2-7; 12 bases match TRBD2. Germline lookup yields CDR1 ENHRY and CDR2 SYGVKD. J was trimmed by 5 bases and V by 4 bases; bases with no gene match: 3. The CDR3 sequence is 14 residues long. The CDR3 loop is CAISATSGSDEQYF. In nucleotides, the CDR3 is TGTGCCATCAGTGCGACTAGCGGGAGCGACGAGCAGTACTTC.

The chain links TRBV5-5 to TRBJ2-1, with 11 bases matching TRBD2. The germline gives CDR1 SGHKS, CDR2 YYEKEE (reference sequence). The junction had 11 bases not matched to a gene; V was cut back by 3 bases and J by 6 bases. CDR3 size: 17 residues. CDR3 nucleotide sequence: TGTGCCAGCAGCTCGTACCCAACTAGCGGGAGCATCAATGAGCAGTTCTTC. Its protein product is CASSSYPTSGSINEQFF.

There are many counts of this clonotype. The V and J genes are TRBV13 and TRBJ2-7; 7 bases line up with TRBD1. The junction had 7 bases not matched to a gene; V was cut back by 6 bases and J by 5 bases. The CDR3 is 13 amino acids. Germline CDR1 reads PRHDT; CDR2 reads FYEKMQ (reference sequence). The CDR3 loop reads CASRPTGPHEQYF. In nucleotides, the CDR3 is TGTGCCAGCAGGCCGACAGGGCCCCACGAGCAGTACTTC.

This clonotype occurred a few times. A much larger clone differs by one base, so this may be a read error. The chain joins TRBV20-1 to TRBJ2-2; 8 bases are shared with TRBD1. Germline V lookup: CDR1 DFQATT, CDR2 SNEGSKA (reference sequence). The CDR3 totals 14 residues. The CDR3 protein is CSATRQGRTAELFF. The CDR3 region has the DNA TGCAGTGCGACAAGACAGGGGAGGACCGCGGAGCTGTTTTTT.

The CDR3 bases are TGTGCCACCAGTGATTTGGCTAGCGGCGGGAATGAGCAGTTCTTC. Encoded protein: CATSDLASGGNEQFF. The chain is built from TRBV24-1 and TRBJ2-1, with 7 bases that match TRBD2. After removal of 0 bases from V and 7 bases from J, the junction contained 5 bases not matched to a gene. The CDR3 sequence is 15 residues long. The germline gives CDR1 KGHDR, CDR2 SFDVKD.

This clonotype was seen at least ten times. This may stem from a read error, because a much larger clone lies one nucleotide away. CDR3 DNA sequence: TGTGCCAGCAGCTCCGGAGGGGTCGGTCTCACTAATGAAAAACTGTTTTTT. As protein: CASSSGGVGLTNEKLFF. The chain combines TRBV2 with TRBJ1-4; perhaps TRBD1 as D (5 bases). Germline loops: CDR1 SNHLY, CDR2 FYNNEI. The CDR3 consists of 17 residues. V was pared by 6 bases and J by 2 bases, with 19 bases between.

This clonotype was detected only once. The rearrangement joins TRBV9 to TRBJ2-1, with D tentatively TRBD2 (5 bases). V was pared by 3 bases and J by 4 bases, with 8 bases between. The CDR3 has 13 amino acids. Germline CDR1 reads SGDLS; CDR2 reads YYNGEE. The CDR3 protein is CASSGEQYNEQFF. As DNA, the CDR3 is TGTGCCAGCAGCGGGGAGCAGTACAATGAGCAGTTCTTC.

CDR3 amino acids: CASSFSFSANTGELFF. In DNA form, the CDR3 reads TGTGCCAGCAGTTTCAGCTTTTCGGCGAACACCGGGGAGCTGTTTTTT. The V and J genes are TRBV12-3 or TRBV12-4 and TRBJ2-2; D gene unclear. CDR3 length: 16 amino acids. Trimming removed 3 bases at V and 0 bases at J, with 11 bases between.

This clonotype has ten or more counts. The J gene is TRBJ2-7, the V gene TRBV19; 11 nucleotides line up with TRBD1. The CDR3 spans 13 residues. Germline trimming cut 5 bases from V and 11 bases from J; bases unmatched to any gene: 8. Germline values: CDR1 LNHDA, CDR2 SQIVND (reference sequence). CDR3 in amino acids: CASSYGTGGPKYF. The CDR3 DNA reads as TGTGCCAGTAGTTACGGGACAGGGGGTCCTAAGTACTTC. The full variable domain, in which reference TRBV19 and TRBJ2-7 provide the parts outside the CDR3, is DGGITQSPKYLFRKEGQNVTLSCEQNLNHDAMYWYRQDPGQGLRLIYYSQIVNDFQKGDIAEGYSVSREKKESFPLTVTSAQKNPTAFYLCASSYGTGGPKYFGPGTRLTVT.

J is TRBJ1-1 and V is TRBV29-1, with D tentatively TRBD1 (5 bases). Germline loops: CDR1 SQVTM, CDR2 ANQGSEA. The CDR3 is made up of 13 amino acids. Deletions cut 6 bases from V and 4 bases from J, with 15 bases between. CDR3 residues: CSVPGTEGTEAFF. DNA for the CDR3: TGCAGCGTCCCAGGGACTGAGGGCACTGAAGCTTTCTTT.

This clonotype was detected a few times. A much larger clone differs by one base, so this may be a read error. The chain uses TRBV6-5 and TRBJ1-5, with D uncertain. CDR1 and CDR2 (germline): MNHEY, SVGAGI. There are 13 residues in the CDR3. This CDR3 is CASSHSISQPQHF. The DNA for the CDR3 is TGTGCCAGCAGTCACTCGATTTCTCAGCCCCAGCATTTT.

This clonotype was counted many times. The DNA of the CDR3 is TGTGCCAGCAGTCCGTACCCGACTAGCGGGAGGGCGAATGAGCAGTTCTTC. Translation: CASSPYPTSGRANEQFF. The chain carries TRBV3-1 and TRBJ2-1; 14 nucleotides match TRBD2. V trimming: 6 bases; J trimming: 7 bases; junction bases outside the gene matches: 11. CDR3 length equals 17 residues. CDR1 is LGHDT and CDR2 is YNNKEL in the germline V gene (reference sequence).

This clonotype was counted many times. The rearrangement links TRBV7-8 to TRBJ1-4; 8 bases are a match to TRBD1. Trimming cost V 2 bases and J 2 bases; bases outside gene matches: 7. The V gene's germline CDR1 is SGHVS and CDR2 FQNEAQ. The length of the CDR3 is 17 residues. The CDR3 loop is CASSLRPRQGTNEKLFF. As DNA, the CDR3 is TGTGCCAGCAGCTTAAGGCCAAGACAGGGGACTAATGAAAAACTGTTTTTT.

This clonotype appeared a single time. The chain carries TRBV10-3 and TRBJ2-2; D uncertain. The CDR3 length is 11 residues. V was pared by 8 bases and J by 5 bases, with 6 bases between. From germline, CDR1 is ENHRY and CDR2 SYGVKD. DNA for the CDR3: TGTGCCATCGCTTCTACCGGGGAGCTGTTTTTT. This encodes CAIASTGELFF.

The chain carries TRBV25-1 and TRBJ1-2, with D maybe TRBD1 (5 bases). V shed 3 bases and J shed 8 bases, with 13 bases lying between them. This CDR3 has 13 residues. CDR1 is MGHDK, CDR2 SYGVNS, per germline. CDR3 in amino acids: CASSDSGWRGYTF. CDR3 sequence (DNA): TGTGCCAGCAGTGATTCAGGGTGGAGGGGCTACACCTTC.